This TCR beta chain was sequenced during a study of regulatory T cells in long-lasting Graves disease (dated by TCRdb to about 2021). Notes on the research overall: To count as having persistent Graves' disease, a patient had to have received antithyroid drug treatment for over 5 years with TSH receptor autoantibodies remaining persistently positive. Peripheral blood TCR sequencing and RNA sequencing compared persistent Graves' disease patients with newly diagnosed Graves' disease patients. Persistent Graves' disease patients in the clinical cohort had taken antithyroid drugs for about 10.3 years on average. A total of about 33 samples underwent TCR sequencing, from roughly 13 patients with persistent Graves' disease and around 20 patients with newly diagnosed Graves' disease. The study took place in China and was registered as a clinical trial. Study-wide findings and limitations: Persistent disease showed preferential use of TRBV28, TRBJ1-2 and TRBJ2-5, whereas newly diagnosed disease favored TRBV20-1 and TRBJ2-1. Compared with newly diagnosed patients, persistent Graves' disease patients had lower TCR Shannon entropy and fewer highly expanded clones, which suggests clonal expansion. Persistent patients shared more public clonotypes among themselves (2,741) than newly diagnosed patients did (roughly 920). As a limitation, the authors acknowledged that the small sample size may reduce accuracy. Sequencing and analysis were restricted to the TCR beta chain. The study examined only peripheral blood because the primary lesion, thyroid tissue, could not be accessed.

Based on the germline V gene, the CDR1 and CDR2 sequences are SGDLS and YYNGEE. V gives up 2 bases and J gives up 0 bases, and the segment between their germline ends measures 6 bases. From its cysteine to its phenylalanine, the CDR3 spans 14 amino acids. Just CDR3 DNA is preserved here, 42 bases in frame from base 1. What this sample's time point label stands for: persistent/refractory GD, antithyroid drugs over 5 years with positive TRAb. For both TCR sequencing and RNA sequencing, RNA was extracted from PBMCs in TRIzol. The diagnosis of Graves' disease was made according to American Thyroid Association guidelines. Recruitment of patients was carried out at an endocrinology department in Xi'an, China. Each patient gave around 9.2 milliliters of peripheral blood, collected in an EDTA anticoagulant tube. Ficoll Paque Plus density gradient separation was used to isolate PBMCs, and no additional T cell sorting was done. RNA quality was checked with an Agilent 2100 Bioanalyzer and agarose gel, and concentration with a NanoDrop 2000.

Library generation was performed with multiplex PCR. Sequencing instrument: Illumina HiSeq 4000. To build TCR beta libraries, CDR3 regions were amplified by Arm-PCR using iRepertoire HTBI primers. Before sequencing, the PCR products went through gel purification. The source study handled its data this way. Gene usage analysis of CDR3 amino acid clonotypes relied on the roughly 67 TRBV and 15 or so TRBJ segments identified across samples. Filtered high-quality paired reads were merged into contigs using COPE and FqMerger. Contigs were aligned with BLAST to IMGT TRBV, TRBD and TRBJ reference genes, and CDR3 was defined per IMGT. Clonotypes above 0.1% frequency were classified as highly expanded clones. Repertoire diversity was measured by Shannon entropy, and V-J evenness by the Gini coefficient. Clonotypes shared by more than one individual were considered public. TCRdb passed the public sequencing reads through fastp at Q25 and MiXCR, retaining productive beta sequences. Here each entry gathers all rows of one CDR3 protein and keeps the most common genes and DNA. TCRdb's processing, not the authors' own work, is the source of the V and J calls. Here the sample has 450,000 or so distinct CDR3 sequences; about a fifth occur a single time. The ten largest clones capture approximately 8% of the sample.

About this clonotype itself: The clone's antigen remains unknown. Within one base of it there is no much larger clone, and no base qualities were kept.

The source was peripheral blood mononuclear cells (PBMCs), collected when the disease was refractory, from a patient treated with antithyroid drugs. This clonotype originated in a female donor with Graves disease. The chain uses TRBV9 and TRBJ1-5, with the D gene too uncertain to name. The nucleotide sequence is TGTGCCAGCAGCGTTACAGATAGCAATCAGCCCCAGCATTTT. Its translation reads: CASSVTDSNQPQHF.